The TCR beta chain under discussion was sequenced for a study of T cell repertoires in cytomegalovirus infection. This clonotype was seen a few times. What it binds is not known. TCRdb fed the reads into MiXCR, producing one record per CDR3 protein. The sample has approximately 590,000 distinct CDR3 sequences, under 45% seen once. Germline-derived CDR1 and CDR2 are SGHTA and FQGNSA. The CDR3 totals 17 residues. Between the trimmed V and J ends, which lost 0 bases and 3 bases, there was a span of 18 bases. This TCR derives from a human donor in good health (CMV status not recorded). Some clones in this sample may be carry-over from other donors' samples. The chain is built from TRBV7-2 and TRBJ2-7; the D is unclear. The sample was cultured PBMCs, taken from culture after CMV antigen stimulation. CDR3 loop: CASSLARSDFHRYEQYF. Here the CDR3 DNA reads TGTGCCAGCAGCTTAGCGCGATCTGACTTTCACCGCTACGAGCAGTACTTC.